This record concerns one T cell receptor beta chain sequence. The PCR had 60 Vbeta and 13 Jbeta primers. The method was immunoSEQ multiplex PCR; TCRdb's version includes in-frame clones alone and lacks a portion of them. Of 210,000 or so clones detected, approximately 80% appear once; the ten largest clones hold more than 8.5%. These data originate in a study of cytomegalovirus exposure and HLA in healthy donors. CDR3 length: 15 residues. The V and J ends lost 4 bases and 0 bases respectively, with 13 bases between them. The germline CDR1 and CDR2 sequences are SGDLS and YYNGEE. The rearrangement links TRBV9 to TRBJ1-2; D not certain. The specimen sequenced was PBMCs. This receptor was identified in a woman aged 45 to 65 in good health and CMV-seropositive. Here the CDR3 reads CASSPRQSPNYGYTF. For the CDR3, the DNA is TGTGCCAGCAGCCCCCGACAAAGTCCTAACTATGGCTACACCTTC.